This TCR beta chain was profiled in a study of T cell changes during pregnancy in multiple sclerosis. Sequenced by immunoSEQ multiplex PCR; TCRdb stores in-frame clones only, minus some. The repertoire holds about 20,000 clones, 88% seen once, with 20% in the top ten. Germline V gene data show CDR1 as MNHEY and CDR2 as SMNVEV (reference sequence). The CDR3 runs to 15 residues. V trimming: 4 bases; J trimming: 2 bases; junction bases outside the gene matches: 4. Specimen: CD8+ T cells from peripheral blood mononuclear cells, collected after pregnancy. The receptor was derived from a female donor in good health, enrolled as a control in a pregnancy study. This sequence joins TRBV27 and TRBJ1-3; 8 nucleotides align to TRBD1. The CDR3: CASSSRTGPGNTIYF. The CDR3 DNA sequence: TGTGCCAGCAGTTCCCGGACAGGGCCTGGAAACACCATATATTTT.